The present T cell receptor beta chain was sequenced within a study of blood T cell repertoires in COVID-19. Study-level information: Both acute and convalescent COVID-19 samples were obtained from the United States, Italy and Spain.

The ends lost 6 bases at V and 4 bases at J; junction bases unmatched: 3. The CDR3 sequence is 13 residues long. Per the study methods: Amplification from reference gene primers served as the basis for estimated nucleated cell counts. Sequenced by immunoSEQ multiplex PCR; TCRdb stores in-frame clones only, minus some. V, J and clone size were drawn from that table, and D and trimming were deduced from the DNA. The data show approximately 40,000 clones, approximately 85% seen once. The V and J genes are TRBV12-3 or TRBV12-4 and TRBJ1-5, with TRBD1 matching over 7 bases. Sequencing was carried out using peripheral blood. The sequence was collected from a man aged 55 to 70 with active or convalescent COVID-19. The CDR3 coding sequence is TGTGCCAGCAGCAAGACAGGGAATCAGCCCCAGCATTTT. Its protein is CASSKTGNQPQHF.